A selection of T cell receptor beta chains follows, all from one sample in a study of CD8 T cells in ankylosing spondylitis. TCRdb used MiXCR to reprocess the 5' RACE reads, holding one entry per CDR3 protein. This table holds 250,000 to 400,000 distinct CDR3 sequences, under 14% found once. The sample taken for sequencing was blood, either unsorted or a sorted T cell fraction (not recorded which). The receptors were sampled from a female donor with ankylosing spondylitis or in good health (not recorded which). Both conserved end residues are part of each CDR3. D genes are given only for firm matches. Clone size is not always given. Where it is, it says once, few, many or a class for expanded clones.

CDR3 protein	CDR3 DNA	clone size	V gene	J gene	D gene
CASSSSRGMNYEQYF	TGTGCCAGCAGCTCTTCCAGGGGGATGAACTACGAGCAGTACTTC	few	TRBV12-3/TRBV12-4	TRBJ2-7	TRBD1
CASSAHPQGRNIQYF	TGTGCCAGCAGCGCCCACCCGCAGGGGCGAAACATTCAGTACTTC	-	TRBV7-2	TRBJ2-4	-
CASSYSSIGGAEAFF	TGTGCCAGCAGTTACTCTTCCATCGGAGGGGCTGAAGCTTTCTTT	many	TRBV6-5	TRBJ1-1	-
CASSPRDRLTEAFF	TGTGCCAGCAGTCCCCGGGACAGACTCACTGAAGCTTTCTTT	-	TRBV2	TRBJ1-1	TRBD1
CSAYQVGYGNQPQHF	TGCAGTGCTTACCAGGTGGGATATGGCAATCAGCCCCAGCATTTT	-	TRBV20-1	TRBJ1-5	-
CASSYFRTGGGGYGYPF	TGTGCCAGCAGTTATTTTCGGACAGGGGGCGGCGGCTATGGCTACCCCTTC	-	TRBV6-5	TRBJ1-2	TRBD1
CASSLEGQGYVDEQFF	TGTGCCAGCAGCTTGGAGGGACAGGGGTATGTGGATGAGCAGTTCTTC	many	TRBV5-6	TRBJ2-1	TRBD1
CSARESTSGLEGPYNEQFF	TGCAGTGCCAGAGAGTCCACTAGCGGCCTCGAGGGCCCCTACAATGAGCAGTTCTTC	few	TRBV20-1	TRBJ2-1	TRBD2
CASRSGGLYNEQFF	TGTGCCAGCAGGAGCGGGGGACTCTACAATGAGCAGTTCTTC	many	TRBV5-6	TRBJ2-1	TRBD2
CASSQPRTGSETQYF	TGTGCCAGCAGTCAACCACGGACAGGGTCCGAGACCCAGTACTTC	many	TRBV28	TRBJ2-5	TRBD1
CSLLRGLATDSSYNEQFF	TGCAGCCTACTTCGGGGACTAGCGACGGATAGCTCCTACAATGAGCAGTTCTTC	many	TRBV20-1	TRBJ2-1	TRBD2
CSARDPGQGSYEQYF	TGCAGTGCTAGAGATCCGGGACAGGGCTCCTACGAGCAGTACTTC	many	TRBV20-1	TRBJ2-7	TRBD1
CASSLHAGLTEQYF	TGCGCCAGCAGCTTGCATGCGGGTTTAACCGAGCAGTACTTC	many	TRBV5-1	TRBJ2-7	-
CSATFNEQFF	TGCAGTGCTACATTCAATGAGCAGTTCTTC	many	TRBV20-1	TRBJ2-1	-
CSASLRQGSNQPQHF	TGCAGTGCTAGCCTCCGGCAGGGCAGCAATCAGCCCCAGCATTTT	many	TRBV20-1	TRBJ1-5	-
CASSSVAGGSNEQFF	TGTGCCAGCAGCTCCGTAGCGGGAGGGTCCAATGAGCAGTTCTTC	many	TRBV7-2	TRBJ2-1	TRBD2
CATSDSSGALGGKLFF	TGTGCCACCAGTGATTCGTCCGGGGCCTTAGGAGGAAAACTGTTTTTT	few	TRBV24-1	TRBJ1-4	-
CSVKVRDTGETQYF	TGCAGCGTTAAAGTCCGGGACACTGGGGAGACCCAGTACTTC	many	TRBV29-1	TRBJ2-5	-
CASSPDRTGINQPQHF	TGTGCCAGCAGTCCCGATCGGACAGGTATCAATCAGCCCCAGCATTTT	few	TRBV28	TRBJ1-5	TRBD1
CASTQLAEVPNEQFF	TGTGCCAGCACCCAACTAGCGGAGGTCCCCAATGAGCAGTTCTTC	-	TRBV27	TRBJ2-1	TRBD2
CASSLGGQSPGNTIYF	TGCGCCAGCAGCTTGGGAGGGCAGTCTCCTGGAAACACCATATATTTT	few	TRBV5-1	TRBJ1-3	-
CASSVQGTYNEQFF	TGTGCCAGCAGTGTACAGGGGACCTACAATGAGCAGTTCTTC	many	TRBV2	TRBJ2-1	TRBD1
CASSQPQNTQYF	TGTGCCAGCAGCCAGCCCCAGAATACGCAGTATTTT	many	TRBV7-3	TRBJ2-3	-
CASSVLGGTNTGELFF	TGTGCCAGCTCCGTACTCGGGGGTACGAACACCGGGGAGCTGTTTTTT	-	TRBV7-3	TRBJ2-2	-
CASSLMGATNEKLFF	TGCGCCAGCAGCTTAATGGGGGCAACTAATGAAAAACTGTTTTTT	many	TRBV5-1	TRBJ1-4	-
CASSEIPNYGYTF	TGCGCCAGCAGTGAGATACCTAACTATGGCTACACCTTC	-	TRBV10-2	TRBJ1-2	-
CASSRTGQVGANVLTF	TGTGCCAGCAGCCGGACAGGGCAGGTTGGGGCCAACGTCCTGACTTTC	-	TRBV28	TRBJ2-6	TRBD1
CASSTGTYSYEQYF	TGTGCCAGCAGTACCGGGACATACTCCTACGAGCAGTACTTC	-	TRBV28	TRBJ2-7	-
CASFNWGTDTQYF	TGTGCCAGCTTCAACTGGGGCACAGATACGCAGTATTTT	few	TRBV19	TRBJ2-3	-
CATSDQTGRGPDSRRFF	TGTGCCACCAGTGATCAAACAGGGAGAGGTCCCGATTCGCGGAGGTTCTTC	few	TRBV24-1	TRBJ2-1	-
CASSYGPLVPYEQYF	TGTGCCAGCAGTTACGGCCCGCTAGTCCCCTACGAGCAGTACTTC	many	TRBV6-5	TRBJ2-7	-
CASSLDGELSYEQYF	TGTGCCAGCAGTTTGGATGGTGAGCTCTCCTACGAGCAGTACTTC	many	TRBV28	TRBJ2-7	-
CSARDITGQPQETQYF	TGCAGTGCTAGAGATATTACAGGGCAGCCCCAAGAGACCCAGTACTTC	many	TRBV20-1	TRBJ2-5	-
CASSRGQGAGTDTQYF	TGTGCCAGCAGCCGTGGACAGGGGGCCGGCACAGATACGCAGTATTTT	many	TRBV5-8	TRBJ2-3	TRBD1
CASSPGLISNQPQHF	TGCGCCAGCAGCCCTGGACTCATTAGCAATCAGCCCCAGCATTTT	many	TRBV5-1	TRBJ1-5	-